The sequence of this T cell receptor beta chain was determined in a study of OX40 agonist ivuxolimab in advanced cancers. Looking at the study overall: Every patient in dose escalation had hepatocellular carcinoma, melanoma, renal cell or head and neck cancer. Enrollees could have had prior anti-PD-1, anti-PD-L1 or anti-CTLA-4 therapy, which more than 30% had received.

To note about this clone: Its antigen is undetermined.

Germline loops: CDR1 SGHDT, CDR2 YYEEEE. V lost 0 bases and J 2 bases, leaving 8 bases between the germline ends. The CDR3 spans 14 residues. The study's findings and limits: Both blood CD4+ and CD8+ T cells showed clonal growth by week 6 at 0.1 to 3.0 mg/kg.

Generated by immunoSEQ multiplex PCR, the TCRdb table keeps only in-frame clones and is missing some. The sample shows 50,000 to 70,000 clones, 85% of them seen only once. The study sampled blood at baseline, cycle 4 day 1, and cycle 7 day 1. This TCR was sampled from an adult with an advanced solid tumor such as melanoma, head and neck, liver or kidney cancer. Sequenced here: CD4+ or CD8+ T cells sorted from blood, sampled in a trial of the OX40 agonist ivuxolimab. This sequence joins TRBV5-6 and TRBJ2-5; D is perhaps TRBD1 (5 bases). CDR3 in DNA: TGTGCCAGCAGCTTGGGGGGCCGGCAAGAGACCCAGTACTTC. It yields the protein CASSLGGRQETQYF. The complete variable domain, with remaining parts taken from reference TRBV5-6 and TRBJ2-5, reads DAGVTQSPTHLIKTRGQQVTLRCSPKSGHDTVSWYQQALGQGPQFIFQYYEEEERQRGNFPDRFSGHQFPNYSSELNVNALLLGDSALYLCASSLGGRQETQYFGPGTRLLVL.